These 19 T cell receptor beta chains originate from one sample sequenced in a study of chemoradiotherapy in HPV16-positive cancers. Assay used: immunoSEQ multiplex PCR; TCRdb lists only in-frame clones, some missing. The table lists about 6,500 clones, around 90% of them singletons. The sample was blood, taken from a patient who underwent chemoradiotherapy. These receptors originate from a human donor with HPV-associated anogenital cancer.

The rearrangement uses TRBV19 and TRBJ1-5, with 7 bases aligning to TRBD1. This CDR3 has 15 residues. Trimming at V came to 6 bases and at J to 0 bases, leaving 5 bases not matched to a gene. The germline V gene has CDR1 LNHDA and CDR2 SQIVND (reference sequence). The CDR3 nucleotides read TGTGCCAGTAGGAAACAGGGGTCTAGCAATCAGCCCCAGCATTTT. Protein: CASRKQGSSNQPQHF.

V is TRBV7-8 and J is TRBJ1-2, with D maybe TRBD1 (5 bases). V shed 2 bases and J shed 3 bases, with 13 bases lying between them. Germline CDR1 reads SGHVS; CDR2 reads FQNEAQ. The CDR3 is 15 amino acids. The CDR3: CASSLLGAEDYGYTF. CDR3 DNA sequence: TGTGCCAGCAGCTTATTAGGGGCGGAAGACTATGGCTACACCTTC.

The V and J genes are TRBV7-9 and TRBJ1-1; the D is unclear. Germline lookup yields CDR1 SEHNR and CDR2 FQNEAQ (reference sequence). Between the trimmed V and J ends, which lost 5 bases and 2 bases, there was a span of 9 bases. The CDR3 is made up of 13 amino acids. CDR3 nucleotide sequence: TGTGCCAGCAGCATGACAAGCAACACTGAAGCTTTCTTT. Protein: CASSMTSNTEAFF.

This chain uses TRBV7-9 with TRBJ2-1; TRBD2 agrees at 11 bases. V lost 5 bases to trimming and J lost 8 bases; unmatched junction nucleotides: 14. Germline V gene data show CDR1 as SEHNR and CDR2 as FQNEAQ (reference sequence). This CDR3 region has 17 residues. CDR3 sequence reads: CASSPHWGLAVLDEQFF. The CDR3 DNA is TGTGCCAGCAGCCCACACTGGGGACTAGCGGTTTTGGATGAGCAGTTCTTC.

This chain joins TRBV28 and TRBJ1-2, with a possible D match to TRBD1 (5 bases). V was trimmed by 5 bases and J by 8 bases, leaving 9 bases between them. Per the germline V gene, CDR1 is MDHEN and CDR2 is SYDVKM. The CDR3 has 11 amino acids. CDR3 coding DNA: TGTGCCAGCAGTGCTAGGGGAGGCTACACCTTC. This gives the protein CASSARGGYTF.

This chain joins TRBV5-1 and TRBJ2-1, with unresolved D. Germline CDR1 reads SGHRS; CDR2 reads YFSETQ. Trimming removed 4 bases at V and 0 bases at J, with 14 bases between. The CDR3 sequence is 16 residues long. The CDR3 loop reads CASSPWRRSSYNEQFF. CDR3 DNA: TGCGCCAGCAGCCCTTGGCGGCGGAGCTCCTACAATGAGCAGTTCTTC.

The chain employs TRBV7-6 and TRBJ1-3; no definite D call. Germline lookup yields CDR1 SGHVS and CDR2 FNYEAQ. Trimming removed 5 bases at V and 3 bases at J, with 17 bases between. The length of the CDR3 is 16 residues. CDR3 in DNA: TGTGCCAGCAGCCCTAGTCGGGGTGCGGTTGGAAACACCATATATTTT. Translated: CASSPSRGAVGNTIYF.

The CDR3: CSARTAQTQYF. The CDR3 bases are TGCAGCGCTCGGACGGCCCAGACCCAGTACTTC. J is TRBJ2-5 and V is TRBV29-1; D not resolved. Germline V gene lookup returns CDR1 SQVTM and CDR2 ANQGSEA. V gave up 7 bases and J gave up 6 bases, with 12 bases separating them. The CDR3 is made up of 11 amino acids.

The V and J genes are TRBV2 and TRBJ1-1; D call uncertain. Germline values: CDR1 SNHLY, CDR2 FYNNEI. Trimming stripped 8 bases from V and 0 bases from J, with 10 bases between. The CDR3 spans 13 residues. This CDR3 is CASSRPVNTEAFF. The CDR3 DNA follows: TGTGCCAGCTCTCGGCCAGTGAACACTGAAGCTTTCTTT.

This rearrangement joins TRBV12-5 to TRBJ1-3; possibly TRBD1 for D (6 bases). Trimming took off 6 bases at V and 0 bases at J, with 15 bases between the two ends. Per germline, CDR1 LGHNT and CDR2 FRNRAP. This CDR3 is 16 amino acids long. The CDR3 nucleotides are TGTGCTAGTGGCCCTTTTACAGGGATCTCTGGAAACACCATATATTTT. Translation: CASGPFTGISGNTIYF.

J is TRBJ2-1 and V is TRBV9; TRBD2 matches 11 bases. The germline CDR1 and CDR2 sequences are SGDLS and YYNGEE. With 7 bases clipped from V and 2 bases from J, the junction kept 5 bases outside the gene matches. The CDR3 runs 15 residues. The CDR3 DNA reads as TGTGCCAGCCTCCCGACTAGCGGGACCTACAATGAGCAGTTCTTC. It translates to CASLPTSGTYNEQFF.

This chain uses TRBV9 with TRBJ1-1; D is perhaps TRBD1 (5 bases). This CDR3 contains 12 residues. V was shortened by 8 bases and J by 1 base, with 9 bases between the two germline ends. Germline CDR1 SGDLS, CDR2 YYNGEE. CDR3 DNA sequence: TGTGCCAGGGGACCGGGGAACACTGAAGCTTTCTTT. As protein: CARGPGNTEAFF.

This chain connects TRBV6-4 to TRBJ1-6; maybe TRBD1 (6 bases). The length of the CDR3 is 18 residues. Trimming took off 7 bases at V and 2 bases at J, with 21 bases between the two ends. The V gene's germline CDR1 is MRHNA and CDR2 SNTAGT. CDR3 loop: CASMQGTEVTPYNSPLHF. As DNA, the CDR3 is TGTGCCAGCATGCAGGGGACGGAGGTTACCCCCTATAATTCACCCCTCCACTTT.

V usage is TRBV6-5 and J usage is TRBJ2-2, with D possibly being TRBD1 (6 bases). The CDR3 loop spans 14 amino acids. Trimming cost V 8 bases and J 1 base, with 11 bases left between them. Germline values: CDR1 MNHEY, CDR2 SVGAGI. The CDR3 nucleotides read TGTGCCAGCTGTAGGGGGTGGAACACCGGGGAGCTGTTTTTT. This codes for CASCRGWNTGELFF.

The CDR3 bases are TGCGCCAGCAGCTTAAGACGGGTCGAGACAGATACGCAGTATTTT. As protein: CASSLRRVETDTQYF. The chain combines TRBV5-1 with TRBJ2-3, with D hard to call. This CDR3 is built from 15 residues. Per germline, CDR1 SGHRS and CDR2 YFSETQ. With 2 bases removed from V and 3 bases from J, the gap between germline ends came to 13 bases.

This clone was recorded a few times. CDR3 loop: CASELGSYEQYF. In DNA, the CDR3 is TGTGCTAGTGAGTTAGGGTCCTACGAGCAGTACTTC. J is TRBJ2-7 and V is TRBV12-5; no clear D. Trimming removed 7 bases from V and 1 base from J, with 8 bases in between. CDR3 length: 12 amino acids. The V gene's germline CDR1 is LGHNT and CDR2 FRNRAP.

CDR3 loop: CASSLFSQGSSYNSPLHF. The CDR3 bases are TGTGCCAGCAGCTTATTCAGCCAGGGAAGCTCCTATAATTCACCCCTCCACTTT. The rearrangement uses TRBV11-2 and TRBJ1-6; D is possibly TRBD1 (5 bases). V lost 2 bases to trimming and J lost 0 bases, with 14 bases between them. Germline CDR1 and CDR2: SGHAT and FQNNGV. The CDR3 is made up of 18 amino acids.

The chain carries TRBV5-5 and TRBJ2-5; tentative D call: TRBD2 (5 bases). The CDR3 sequence is 16 residues long. The V end lost 1 base, the J end lost 1 base, and 14 bases lay between the germline ends. Germline V gene lookup returns CDR1 SGHKS and CDR2 YYEKEE (reference sequence). In nucleotides, the CDR3 is TGTGCCAGCAGCTTGTACGGCGTCAGCGGCCAAGAGACCCAGTACTTC. Protein product: CASSLYGVSGQETQYF.

The chain employs TRBV9 and TRBJ2-2; D is unclear. There are 12 residues in the CDR3. In germline, CDR1 is SGDLS, CDR2 YYNGEE. The ends were cut back, 2 bases at V and 7 bases at J, with 6 bases in the middle. CDR3 bases: TGTGCCAGCAGCGTTGCTATCGGGGAGCTGTTTTTT. This encodes CASSVAIGELFF.